The subject of this entry is one TCR beta chain. Its target is not known. Germline CDR1 and CDR2: SGHTA and FQGNSA. The CDR3 runs to 14 residues. Deletions cut 4 bases from V and 4 bases from J, with 13 bases between. This record comes from a study of T cell responses to AZD1222 COVID-19 vaccine. Regarding the study as a whole: Spike-specific TCR breadth and depth rose after two AZD1222 doses.

Here immunoSEQ multiplex PCR was the method, and the copy in TCRdb shows in-frame clones only, minus some. The table has some 120,000 clones, 75% to 90% seen once. The genes are TRBV7-2 and TRBJ1-2; D call uncertain. The source is an adult who received the AZD1222 COVID-19 vaccine. The specimen was peripheral blood, collected 28 days after the second AZD1222 dose. This chain's CDR3 is CASSSDPQVYGYTF. In nucleotides, the CDR3 is TGTGCCAGCAGCTCGGACCCTCAGGTCTATGGCTACACCTTC.